Here is one TCR beta chain with its context. Antigen unknown. TCRdb keeps only in-frame clones here, not all; method: immunoSEQ multiplex PCR. The sample comprises tens of thousands of clones, about 86% of which are singletons, and approximately 6.8% rests with the top ten. The data derive from a study of T cell responses to AZD1222 COVID-19 vaccine. The study, taken as a whole, reports: Spike-specific TCR breadth and depth were elevated following two AZD1222 doses.

Germline CDR1 SQVTM, CDR2 ANQGSEA. With 3 bases removed from V and 4 bases from J, the gap between germline ends came to 15 bases. The CDR3 has 14 amino acids. The chain carries TRBV29-1 and TRBJ2-5; D unclear. The material was peripheral blood, obtained on day 0 of AZD1222 vaccination. The clonotype originates from an adult in good health. The DNA for the CDR3 is TGCAGCGTTGATTGGTTCCACTCTCCAGAGACCCAGTACTTC. It specifies CSVDWFHSPETQYF.